Here is one T cell receptor beta chain with its context. Germline V gives CDR1 LGHDT, CDR2 YNNKEL (reference sequence). Trimming pared 5 bases from V and 8 bases from J, leaving 15 bases between. This CDR3 has 14 amino acids. The data derive from a study of blood T cell repertoires in COVID-19. Study details: The study drew acute and convalescent COVID-19 samples from the United States, Italy and Spain.

Seattle cases were enrolled at active infection and followed longitudinally. Original processing methods: From reference gene primer amplification, estimates of nucleated cell counts were derived. The method was immunoSEQ multiplex PCR; TCRdb's version includes in-frame clones alone and lacks a portion of them. For V, J and clone size, that table is used; D and trimming come from the DNA. The table has 250,000 to 350,000 clones, about nine tenths seen once. The sequencing input was peripheral blood. The chain joins TRBV3-1 (or the pseudogene TRBV3-2) to TRBJ1-4, with a weak D call TRBD1 (5 bases). The clonotype was recovered from a woman aged 25 to 39 with COVID-19, enrolled during active disease. This CDR3 reads CASSYGTAGEKLFF. Written as DNA, the CDR3 is TGTGCCAGCAGCTACGGGACGGCGGGGGAAAAACTGTTTTTT.